This T cell receptor (beta chain) was sequenced for a study of OX40 agonist ivuxolimab in advanced cancers. In the study overall: Patients were treated with ivuxolimab, an agonistic anti-OX40 (CD134) antibody. Prior anti-PD-1, anti-PD-L1 or anti-CTLA-4 therapy was allowed; around 40% had some.

Sequencing used immunoSEQ multiplex PCR; TCRdb keeps in-frame clones, though not all of them. This sample has 55,000 to 75,000 clones; about 86% occur once, and the top ten carry 0.75%. CDR1 WSHSY and CDR2 SAAADI come from the germline V gene. V dropped 4 bases and J dropped 6 bases, with 16 bases sitting between them. This CDR3 is 15 amino acids long. This sequence originates from an adult with an advanced solid tumor such as melanoma, head and neck, liver or kidney cancer. This chain connects TRBV10-2 to TRBJ2-4, with D maybe TRBD2 (6 bases). Sequenced material: CD4+ or CD8+ T cells sorted from blood, taken in a trial of the OX40 agonist ivuxolimab. CDR3 sequence: CASSAAPGVGNIQYF. The CDR3, as DNA: TGCGCCAGCAGTGCCGCCCCGGGGGTCGGAAACATTCAGTACTTC.